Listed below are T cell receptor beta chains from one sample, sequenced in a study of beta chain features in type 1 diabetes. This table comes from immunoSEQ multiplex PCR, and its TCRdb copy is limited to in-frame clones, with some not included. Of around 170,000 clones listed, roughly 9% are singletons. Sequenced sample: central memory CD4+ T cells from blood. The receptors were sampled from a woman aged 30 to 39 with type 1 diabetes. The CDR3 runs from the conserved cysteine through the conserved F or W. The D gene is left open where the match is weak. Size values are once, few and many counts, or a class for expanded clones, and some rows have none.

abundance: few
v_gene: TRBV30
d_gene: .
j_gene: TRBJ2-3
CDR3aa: CAWKLTVGGTQYF
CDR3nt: TGTGCCTGGAAACTAACCGTAGGTGGTACGCAGTATTTT

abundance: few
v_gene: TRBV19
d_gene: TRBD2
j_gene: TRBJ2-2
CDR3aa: CATGLAGAPTGELFF
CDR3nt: TGTGCCACTGGACTAGCGGGAGCTCCGACCGGGGAGCTGTTTTTT

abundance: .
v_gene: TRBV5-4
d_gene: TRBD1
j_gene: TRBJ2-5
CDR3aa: CASSRVTGGRETQYF
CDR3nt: TGTGCCAGCAGCCGCGTCACAGGGGGCAGGGAGACCCAGTACTTC

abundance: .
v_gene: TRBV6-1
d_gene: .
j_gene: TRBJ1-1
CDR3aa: CASSEQGSTEAFF
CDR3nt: TGTGCCAGCAGTGAACAGGGTAGTACTGAAGCTTTCTTT

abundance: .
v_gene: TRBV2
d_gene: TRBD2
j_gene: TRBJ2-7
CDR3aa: CASSPYGSGRFYEQYF
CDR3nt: TGTGCCAGCAGCCCCTACGGTAGCGGGAGATTTTACGAGCAGTACTTC

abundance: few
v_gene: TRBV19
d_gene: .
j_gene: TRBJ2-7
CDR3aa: CASSIRQASYEQYF
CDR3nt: TGTGCCAGTAGTATTCGGCAGGCATCCTACGAGCAGTACTTC

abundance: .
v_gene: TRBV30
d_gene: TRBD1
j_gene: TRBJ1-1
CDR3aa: CAWSPITGQAGTEAFF
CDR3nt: TGTGCCTGGAGTCCCATTACGGGACAGGCGGGGACTGAAGCTTTCTTT

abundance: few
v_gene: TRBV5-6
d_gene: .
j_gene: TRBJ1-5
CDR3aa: CASSFQNQPQHF
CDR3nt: TGTGCCAGCAGCTTTCAAAATCAGCCCCAGCATTTT

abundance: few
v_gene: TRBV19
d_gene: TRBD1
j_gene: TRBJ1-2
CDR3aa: CASSQPRQGLVYGYTF
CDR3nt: TGTGCCAGTAGCCAACCCCGACAGGGATTAGTCTATGGCTACACCTTC

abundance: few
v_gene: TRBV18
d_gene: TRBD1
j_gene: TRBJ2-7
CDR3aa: CASSRTGDEQYF
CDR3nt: TGTGCCAGCTCACGTACAGGGGACGAGCAGTACTTC

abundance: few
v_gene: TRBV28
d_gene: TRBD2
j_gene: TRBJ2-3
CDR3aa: CASRGTSGSWGTDTQYF
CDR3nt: TGTGCCAGCAGGGGGACTAGCGGGAGTTGGGGCACAGATACGCAGTATTTT

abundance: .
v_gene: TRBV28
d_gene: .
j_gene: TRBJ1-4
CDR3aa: CASREGQREKLFF
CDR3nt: TGTGCCAGCAGGGAGGGGCAAAGAGAAAAACTGTTTTTT

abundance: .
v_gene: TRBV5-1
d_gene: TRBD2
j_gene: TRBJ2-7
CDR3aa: CASSFSGSYEQYF
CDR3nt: TGCGCCAGCAGCTTTAGCGGGAGCTACGAGCAGTACTTC

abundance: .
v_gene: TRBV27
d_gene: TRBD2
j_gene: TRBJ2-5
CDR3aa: CASSSGGREGLVETQYF
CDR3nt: TGTGCCAGCAGTTCTGGGGGGCGGGAGGGCCTAGTGGAGACCCAGTACTTC

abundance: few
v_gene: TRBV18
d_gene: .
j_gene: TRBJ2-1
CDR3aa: CASSPPGNVWQGSEQFF
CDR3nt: TGTGCCAGCTCACCACCTGGGAATGTGTGGCAGGGGAGTGAGCAGTTCTTC

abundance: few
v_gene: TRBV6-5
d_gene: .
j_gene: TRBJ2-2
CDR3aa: CASRDLPGELFF
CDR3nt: TGTGCCAGCAGGGACTTGCCCGGGGAGCTGTTTTTT

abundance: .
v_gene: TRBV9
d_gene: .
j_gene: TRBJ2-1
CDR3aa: CASSVEPDNEQFF
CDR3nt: TGTGCCAGCAGCGTAGAGCCCGACAATGAGCAGTTCTTC

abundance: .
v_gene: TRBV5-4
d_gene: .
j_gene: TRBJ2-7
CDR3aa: CASSPQDRYEQYF
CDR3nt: TGTGCCAGCAGCCCACAGGACCGCTACGAGCAGTACTTC

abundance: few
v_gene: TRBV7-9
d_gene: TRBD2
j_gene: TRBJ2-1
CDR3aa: CASSQSGGYNEQFF
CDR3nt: TGTGCCAGCAGCCAGTCGGGAGGCTACAATGAGCAGTTCTTC

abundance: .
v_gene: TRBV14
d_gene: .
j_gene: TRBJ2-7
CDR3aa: CASRPGGSNSYEQYF
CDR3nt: TGTGCCAGCAGGCCAGGTGGCAGTAACTCCTACGAGCAGTACTTC

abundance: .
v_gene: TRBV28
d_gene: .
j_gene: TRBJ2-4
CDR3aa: CASSLFTGSLVLAKNIQYF
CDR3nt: TGTGCCAGCAGTTTATTTACAGGTTCCCTCGTACTAGCCAAAAACATTCAGTACTTC

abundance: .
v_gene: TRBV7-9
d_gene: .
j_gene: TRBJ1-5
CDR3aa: CASSLGQGHQPQHF
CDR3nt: TGTGCCAGCAGCTTAGGCCAGGGGCATCAGCCCCAGCATTTT

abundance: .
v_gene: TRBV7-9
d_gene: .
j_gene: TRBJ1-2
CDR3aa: CASRSLRIDYGYTF
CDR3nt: TGTGCCAGCAGATCTCTACGTATCGACTATGGCTACACCTTC

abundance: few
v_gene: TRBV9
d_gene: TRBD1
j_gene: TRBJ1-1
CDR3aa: CASSTGQGHTEAFF
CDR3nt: TGTGCCAGCAGCACCGGACAGGGACACACTGAAGCTTTCTTT

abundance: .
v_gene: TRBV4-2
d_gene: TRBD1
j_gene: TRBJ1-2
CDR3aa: CASSQGTGINYGYTF
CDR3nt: TGTGCCAGCAGCCAAGGGACAGGGATTAACTATGGCTACACCTTC

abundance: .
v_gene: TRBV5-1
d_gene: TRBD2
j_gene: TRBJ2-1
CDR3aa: CASTLASGARNEQFF
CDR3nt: TGCGCCAGTACCTTAGCTAGCGGGGCCCGAAATGAGCAGTTCTTC

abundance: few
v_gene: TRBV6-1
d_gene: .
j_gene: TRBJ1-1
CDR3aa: CASSRVVGASEAFF
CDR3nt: TGTGCCAGCAGCCGGGTCGTGGGGGCGTCTGAAGCTTTCTTT

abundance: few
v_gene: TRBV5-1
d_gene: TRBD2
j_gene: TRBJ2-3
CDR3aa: CASSPGTSGRTPTDTQYF
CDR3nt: TGCGCCAGCAGCCCCGGGACTAGCGGGAGGACCCCCACAGATACGCAGTATTTT

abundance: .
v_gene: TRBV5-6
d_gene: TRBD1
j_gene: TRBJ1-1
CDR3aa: CASSSALQGDTEAFF
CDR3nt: TGTGCCAGCAGCTCCGCCCTACAGGGGGACACTGAAGCTTTCTTT

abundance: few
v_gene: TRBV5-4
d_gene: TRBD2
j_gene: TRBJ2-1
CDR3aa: CASSSPWGGGRDSGNEQFF
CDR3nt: TGTGCCAGCAGTTCGCCGTGGGGTGGCGGGAGGGACTCGGGGAATGAGCAGTTCTTC

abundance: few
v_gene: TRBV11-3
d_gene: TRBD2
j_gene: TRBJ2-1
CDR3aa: CASSAYGRSSYNEQFF
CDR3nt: TGTGCCAGCAGCGCATACGGGAGGAGCTCCTACAATGAGCAGTTCTTC